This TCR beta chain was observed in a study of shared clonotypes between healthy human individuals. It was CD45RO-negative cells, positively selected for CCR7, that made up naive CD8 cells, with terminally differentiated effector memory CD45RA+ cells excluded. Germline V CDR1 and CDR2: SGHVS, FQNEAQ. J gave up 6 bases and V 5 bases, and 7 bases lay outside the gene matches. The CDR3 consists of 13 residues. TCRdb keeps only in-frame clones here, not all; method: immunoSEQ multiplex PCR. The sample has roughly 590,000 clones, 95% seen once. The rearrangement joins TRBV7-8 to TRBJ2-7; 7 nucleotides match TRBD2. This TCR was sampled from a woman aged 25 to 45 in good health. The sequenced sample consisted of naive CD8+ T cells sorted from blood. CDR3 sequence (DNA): TGTGCCAGCAGCCCAGGGAGGGCAAGCGAGCAGTACTTC. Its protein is CASSPGRASEQYF.